Below, 31 T cell receptor beta chains from the same sample are listed, as sequenced in a study of shared clonotypes between healthy human individuals. Repertoires were generated with immunoSEQ multiplex PCR, while TCRdb's copy carries only in-frame clones and drops some. The table records about 530,000 clones, about three quarters of them present only once. The sequencing input was PBMCs. The source of these receptors is a woman aged 40 to 49 in good health. Some clones in this sample may be carry-over from other donors' samples.

The rearrangement joins TRBV10-3 to TRBJ1-6; a weak D match, TRBD1 (5 bases). CDR1 is ENHRY, CDR2 SYGVKD, per germline. V lost 10 bases and J 7 bases, leaving 11 bases between the germline ends. There are 12 residues in the CDR3. CDR3 DNA: TGTGCCACGACAGATCAAAATTCACCCCTCCACTTT. This encodes CATTDQNSPLHF.

The chain uses TRBV11-2 and TRBJ1-1; 7 bases line up with TRBD1. The ends lost 3 bases at V and 1 base at J; junction bases unmatched: 17. Per germline, CDR1 SGHAT and CDR2 FQNNGV. The CDR3 is made up of 19 amino acids. The CDR3 sequence is CASSLSVPWGTVKNTEAFF. CDR3 sequence (DNA): TGTGCCAGCAGCTTGTCGGTCCCGTGGGGGACAGTAAAGAACACTGAAGCTTTCTTT.

This clone was seen just once. Other DNA sequences in the sample encode the same CDR3. The chain employs TRBV9 and TRBJ2-1; no definite D call. The V and J ends lost 0 bases and 1 base respectively, with 5 bases between them. Germline CDR1 SGDLS, CDR2 YYNGEE. The CDR3 spans 14 residues. Here the CDR3 DNA reads TGTGCCAGCAGCGTAGTCGGGTCCTACAATGAGCAGTTCTTC. Translation gives CASSVVGSYNEQFF.

V gene TRBV14 combines with J gene TRBJ2-1; TRBD2 matches 13 bases. CDR1 is SGHDN, CDR2 FVKESK, per germline. CDR3 length: 15 amino acids. Trimming took 4 bases from V and 8 from J; bases not matched to a gene: 5. The CDR3 here is CASSRGTSGTYEQFF. The CDR3, as DNA: TGTGCCAGCAGCCGCGGGACTAGCGGGACGTATGAGCAGTTCTTC. The full variable domain, its missing parts supplied by reference TRBV14 and TRBJ2-1, is EAGVTQFPSHSVIEKGQTVTLRCDPISGHDNLYWYRRVMGKEIKFLLHFVKESKQDESGMPNNRFLAERTGGTYSTLKVQPAELEDSGVYFCASSRGTSGTYEQFFGPGTRLTVL.

This clone has just one count. The V call is TRBV5-4, the J call TRBJ2-1, with 12 nucleotides matching TRBD2. Germline V CDR1 and CDR2: SGHNT, YYREEE (reference sequence). The CDR3 runs 15 residues. Trimming at V came to 1 base and at J to 6 bases, leaving 2 bases not matched to a gene. The CDR3 sequence is CASSLPTSGSNEQFF. The CDR3 nucleotides read TGTGCCAGCAGCTTGCCGACTAGCGGGAGCAATGAGCAGTTCTTC.

A few counts support this clone. This chain uses TRBV7-9 with TRBJ2-1; 11 bases agree with TRBD2. Germline lookup yields CDR1 SEHNR and CDR2 FQNEAQ (reference sequence). Trimming cost V 5 bases and J 4 bases; bases outside gene matches: 10. CDR3 length equals 17 residues. DNA of the CDR3: TGTGCCAGCAGCCCCCTGGGTAGCGGGAGGGGTTACAATGAGCAGTTCTTC. Protein product: CASSPLGSGRGYNEQFF.

J is TRBJ1-5 and V is TRBV4-1; unclear D gene. Deletions cut 0 bases from V and 3 bases from J, with 9 bases between. Germline values: CDR1 MGHRA, CDR2 YSYEKL. The CDR3 has 15 amino acids. In nucleotides, the CDR3 is TGCGCCAGCAGCCAAGATTCGGTGAACAATCAGCCCCAGCATTTT. It yields the protein CASSQDSVNNQPQHF.

J is TRBJ1-1 and V is TRBV29-1, with D perhaps TRBD1 (5 bases). In germline, CDR1 is SQVTM, CDR2 ANQGSEA. The CDR3 runs to 13 residues. The ends were cut back, 6 bases at V and 5 bases at J, with 16 bases in the middle. The CDR3 loop is CSVGERGGTEAFF. DNA of the CDR3: TGCAGCGTAGGTGAAAGGGGCGGGACTGAAGCTTTCTTT. The entire variable domain, with the rest obtained from reference TRBV29-1 and TRBJ1-1, is as follows: SAVISQKPSRDICQRGTSLTIQCQVDSQVTMMFWYRQQPGQSLTLIATANQGSEATYESGFVIDKFPISRPNLTFSTLTVSNMSPEDSSIYLCSVGERGGTEAFFGQGTRLTVV.

The V call is TRBV28, the J call TRBJ2-7; 8 positions match TRBD2. There are 15 residues in the CDR3. V shed 9 bases and J 6 bases; nucleotides not matched to a gene: 16. Germline-derived CDR1 and CDR2 are MDHEN and SYDVKM. The DNA for the CDR3 is TGTGCCAGTCTAGCTCTAGCGGGCCCCTTAGGCGAGCAGTACTTC. It yields the protein CASLALAGPLGEQYF.

This clone was seen just once. The rearrangement links TRBV4-3 to TRBJ1-1, with no clear D. The CDR3 covers 14 residues. Germline-derived CDR1 and CDR2 are LGHNA and YSLEER. The V end lost 2 bases, the J end lost 0 bases, and 7 bases lay between the germline ends. CDR3 bases: TGCGCCAGCAGCCAATCCCCACTGAACACTGAAGCTTTCTTT. Its protein product is CASSQSPLNTEAFF.

The CDR3 DNA reads as TGTGCCAGCTCACCACGGGGGGTAGTGGGGGGCACTGAAGCTTTCTTT. This gives the protein CASSPRGVVGGTEAFF. The chain links TRBV18 to TRBJ1-1, with a weak D call TRBD1 (5 bases). The CDR3 sequence is 16 residues long. Trimming took off 1 base at V and 4 bases at J, with 16 bases between the two ends. Germline-derived CDR1 and CDR2 are KGHSH and LQKENI.

The chain couples TRBV2 to TRBJ2-7; 7 bases agree with TRBD2. Germline CDR1 and CDR2: SNHLY and FYNNEI. The CDR3 consists of 15 residues. J was trimmed by 0 bases and V by 8 bases; bases with no gene match: 10. The CDR3 spells CASFSGRGDSYEQYF. The CDR3 region has the DNA TGTGCCAGCTTTAGCGGGCGCGGAGACTCCTACGAGCAGTACTTC. The variable domain in full, completed from reference TRBV2 and TRBJ2-7, reads EPEVTQTPSHQVTQMGQEVILRCVPISNHLYFYWYRQILGQKVEFLVSFYNNEISEKSEIFDDQFSVERPDGSNFTLKIRSTKLEDSAMYFCASFSGRGDSYEQYFGPGTRLTVT.

Notes on this clone: A much bigger clone sits one base away, suggesting this may be a read error. Additional DNA sequences in this sample encode the identical CDR3. The J gene is TRBJ2-2, the V gene TRBV5-4; D is ambiguous. V lost 1 base to trimming and J lost 2 bases, with 0 bases between them. Germline values: CDR1 SGHNT, CDR2 YYREEE (reference sequence). The length of the CDR3 is 12 residues. Here the CDR3 DNA reads TGTGCCAGCAGCTTGAACACCGGGGAGCTGTTTTTT. It translates to CASSLNTGELFF.

The chain joins TRBV5-6 to TRBJ1-2; the match to TRBD1 covers 7 bases. CDR3 size: 14 residues. V lost 5 bases and J lost 4; bases outside the gene matches: 8. Per the germline V gene, CDR1 is SGHDT and CDR2 is YYEEEE. The CDR3 DNA is TGTGCCAGCAGTTTAGGAGGGGGCGGCTATGGCTACACCTTC. Amino acid sequence: CASSLGGGGYGYTF.

The chain carries TRBV2 and TRBJ1-2; D not certain. The V end lost 4 bases, the J end lost 4 bases, and 10 bases lay between the germline ends. The CDR3 has 13 residues. In germline, CDR1 is SNHLY, CDR2 FYNNEI. The chain's CDR3 is CASSVLGSYGYTF. CDR3 coding DNA: TGTGCCAGCAGTGTCCTGGGCTCCTATGGCTACACCTTC. Full variable domain (outside the CDR3, taken from reference TRBV2 and TRBJ1-2): EPEVTQTPSHQVTQMGQEVILRCVPISNHLYFYWYRQILGQKVEFLVSFYNNEISEKSEIFDDQFSVERPDGSNFTLKIRSTKLEDSAMYFCASSVLGSYGYTFGSGTRLTVV.

The chain links TRBV15 to TRBJ2-5, with 7 bases fitting TRBD1. With V trimmed by 6 bases and J by 4 bases, 8 bases remained unmatched. Germline CDR1 and CDR2: LNHNV and YYDKDF (reference sequence). This CDR3 has 14 residues. CDR3 nucleotide sequence: TGTGCCACCAGGGGGAGACAGGGATCAGAGACCCAGTACTTC. Translating gives CATRGRQGSETQYF.

The J gene is TRBJ2-7, the V gene TRBV6-5; 9 bases align to TRBD2. Germline V CDR1 and CDR2: MNHEY, SVGAGI. The CDR3 is made up of 15 amino acids. After removal of 7 bases from V and 2 bases from J, the junction contained 9 bases not matched to a gene. CDR3 region: CASTDSSGGTYEQYF. In nucleotides, the CDR3 is TGTGCCAGCACGGACTCCAGCGGGGGGACCTACGAGCAGTACTTC.

V gene TRBV30 combines with J gene TRBJ2-3; D tentatively reads TRBD1 or TRBD2 (5 bases each). This CDR3 is built from 14 residues. Between the trimmed V and J ends, which lost 0 bases and 3 bases, there was a span of 10 bases. From germline, CDR1 is GTSNPN and CDR2 SVGIG (reference sequence). The CDR3 region is CAWSVRGATDTQYF. The CDR3 DNA reads as TGTGCCTGGAGTGTACGAGGGGCGACAGATACGCAGTATTTT. Using reference TRBV30 and TRBJ2-3 for the parts outside the CDR3, the full variable domain is SQTIHQWPATLVQPVGSPLSLECTVEGTSNPNLYWYRQAAGRGLQLLFYSVGIGQISSEVPQNLSASRPQDRQFILSSKKLLLSDSGFYLCAWSVRGATDTQYFGPGTRLTVL.

The chain links TRBV7-8 to TRBJ2-2; a weak D match, TRBD1 (7 bases). Per the germline V gene, CDR1 is SGHVS and CDR2 is FQNEAQ. Trimming shortened V by 4 bases and J by 10 bases, and 22 bases separated the two germline ends. The CDR3 is made up of 16 amino acids. The CDR3 sequence is CASSSSGGTRAAELFF. CDR3 nucleotide sequence: TGTGCCAGCAGCTCCTCAGGGGGGACTCGTGCGGCGGAGCTGTTTTTT.

The chain employs TRBV19 and TRBJ2-7; D might be TRBD2 (5 bases). Germline values: CDR1 LNHDA, CDR2 SQIVND (reference sequence). Trimming took off 2 bases at V and 2 bases at J, with 10 bases between the two ends. This CDR3 comprises 14 residues. Here the CDR3 reads CASSITGNPYEQYF. Written as DNA, the CDR3 is TGTGCCAGTAGTATAACCGGGAACCCCTACGAGCAGTACTTC.

The V and J genes are TRBV7-9 and TRBJ1-2, with D perhaps TRBD1 (6 bases). The V end was cut by 4 bases, the J end by 5 bases, with 14 bases between. The CDR3 is made up of 14 amino acids. Per germline, CDR1 SEHNR and CDR2 FQNEAQ (reference sequence). The CDR3 region is CASSSGTSYYGYTF. As DNA, the CDR3 is TGTGCCAGCAGCTCCGGGACATCTTATTATGGCTACACCTTC.

The chain couples TRBV11-2 to TRBJ2-1; 8 bases line up with TRBD2. The CDR3 loop spans 14 amino acids. V lost 5 bases to trimming and J lost 9 bases; unmatched junction nucleotides: 9. In germline, CDR1 is SGHAT, CDR2 FQNNGV. The CDR3 coding sequence is TGTGCCAGCAGCGGCATCACAGCGGGAGTTGAGCAGTTCTTC. Protein product: CASSGITAGVEQFF.

The V gene is TRBV27, the J gene TRBJ1-1; D possibly corresponds to TRBD1 (5 bases). Looked up from germline, CDR1 is MNHEY and CDR2 is SMNVEV (reference sequence). V lost 4 bases, J lost 2 bases, and 14 bases lay in between. CDR3 length equals 15 residues. The CDR3 loop reads CASSWGRGGNTEAFF. The CDR3 DNA follows: TGTGCCAGCAGTTGGGGCCGGGGGGGAAACACTGAAGCTTTCTTT.

The CDR3 DNA is TGTGCCAGCAGCCCGACTAGCGGGGTATACAATGAGCAGTTCTTC. Translating it yields CASSPTSGVYNEQFF. The rearrangement joins TRBV14 to TRBJ2-1, with 11 bases matching TRBD2. The CDR3 covers 15 residues. V was pared by 4 bases and J by 4 bases, with 3 bases of the junction left unmatched. In germline, CDR1 is SGHDN, CDR2 FVKESK.

The chain joins TRBV2 to TRBJ2-1; TRBD1 agrees at 8 bases. The germline V gene has CDR1 SNHLY and CDR2 FYNNEI. V shed 7 bases, J shed 8 bases, and the junction held 13 bases outside the gene matches. CDR3 length: 15 residues. CDR3 nucleotides: TGTGCCAGCACTCCTGACAGGGGCTTTGAGGATGAGCAGTTCTTC. It yields the protein CASTPDRGFEDEQFF.

This chain's CDR3 is CASSPRDRGSGNTIYF. DNA for the CDR3: TGTGCCAGTAGTCCCCGGGACAGGGGTTCTGGAAACACCATATATTTT. This chain links TRBV19 with TRBJ1-3; 10 bases fit TRBD1. Germline V gene sequence: CDR1 LNHDA, CDR2 SQIVND (reference sequence). V was clipped by 5 bases and J by 1 base; unmatched bases: 5. This CDR3 spans 16 amino acids.

The chain couples TRBV28 to TRBJ1-2, with 7 nucleotides matching TRBD1. The V gene end was trimmed by 6 bases and the J gene end by 6 bases; junction bases not matched to a gene: 4. CDR1 and CDR2 from the germline V gene are MDHEN and SYDVKM. There are 12 residues in the CDR3. The DNA of the CDR3 is TGTGCCAGCAGCGGGACAGAGGATGGCTACACCTTC. This gives the protein CASSGTEDGYTF.

This clone was detected only a few times. The CDR3: CASSSDGLFNSPQHF. In DNA form, the CDR3 reads TGTGCCAGCAGCTCGGACGGCCTTTTCAATTCGCCCCAGCATTTT. V usage is TRBV7-8 and J usage is TRBJ1-5; no clear D gene. Germline CDR1 SGHVS, CDR2 FQNEAQ. The ends were cut back, 4 bases at V and 9 bases at J, with 19 bases in the middle. The CDR3 runs 15 residues.

V usage is TRBV11-2 and J usage is TRBJ2-1; D is uncertain. Germline assignment: CDR1 SGHAT and CDR2 FQNNGV. The CDR3 runs to 13 residues. V was cut by 2 bases and J by 7 bases, with 9 bases left in between. CDR3 DNA sequence: TGTGCCAGCAGCTTACGGATGGGGAATGAGCAGTTCTTC. Translated, it gives CASSLRMGNEQFF.

The genes are TRBV28 and TRBJ1-4, with a weak D call TRBD1 (5 bases). Trimming left V 3 bases short and J 8 bases short, with 7 bases between. CDR1 and CDR2 from the germline V gene are MDHEN and SYDVKM. The CDR3 extends over 12 amino acids. The CDR3 here is CASSFGGEKLFF. Written as DNA, the CDR3 is TGTGCCAGCAGTTTTGGGGGGGAAAAACTGTTTTTT. The full variable domain, in which reference TRBV28 and TRBJ1-4 provide the parts outside the CDR3, is DVKVTQSSRYLVKRTGEKVFLECVQDMDHENMFWYRQDPGLGLRLIYFSYDVKMKEKGDIPEGYSVSREKKERFSLILESASTNQTSMYLCASSFGGEKLFFGSGTQLSVL.

This chain links TRBV9 with TRBJ2-1, with unresolved D. CDR1 and CDR2 from the germline V gene are SGDLS and YYNGEE. V was shortened by 0 bases and J by 4 bases, with 8 bases between the two germline ends. The CDR3 has 14 amino acids. The CDR3 nucleotides are TGTGCCAGCAGCGTAGAATCCTATTACAATGAGCAGTTCTTC. It translates to CASSVESYYNEQFF.